This is a list of T cell receptor beta chains from one sample in a study of OX40 agonist ivuxolimab in advanced cancers. Sequencing used immunoSEQ multiplex PCR; TCRdb keeps in-frame clones, though not all of them. The profile shows 25,000 or so clones, around 80% of them singletons. Here the sequenced sample was CD4+ or CD8+ T cells sorted from blood, taken in a trial of the OX40 agonist ivuxolimab. The receptor source for this set is an adult with an advanced solid tumor such as melanoma, head and neck, liver or kidney cancer. Both conserved end residues are part of each CDR3. D genes are given only for firm matches.

>TRBJ2-5|13|TRBD1|TRBV27
CASGRTGGETQYF
TGTGCCAGCGGACGGACAGGAGGAGAGACCCAGTACTTC
>TRBJ1-1|18|-|TRBV19
CASSPRARTILSNTEAFF
TGTGCCAGTAGTCCCCGAGCTCGGACTATCTTGTCGAACACTGAAGCTTTCTTT
>TRBJ1-2|14|-|TRBV5-4
CASSLGQVAYGYTF
TGTGCCAGCAGCCTTGGACAAGTAGCCTATGGCTACACCTTC
>TRBJ2-1|17|TRBD1|TRBV2
CASSVGPGGTGVNEQFF
TGTGCCAGCAGTGTAGGTCCGGGTGGGACAGGGGTCAATGAGCAGTTCTTC
>TRBJ2-4|15|TRBD2|TRBV6-4
CASSDSSGGANIQYF
TGTGCCAGCAGTGACTCTAGCGGGGGGGCAAACATTCAGTACTTC
>TRBJ2-3|14|TRBD1|TRBV5-6
CASSQGQPTDTQYF
TGTGCCAGCAGTCAGGGACAGCCCACAGATACGCAGTATTTT
>TRBJ2-5|13|-|TRBV27
CASSRWGEETQYF
TGTGCCAGCTCCCGTTGGGGGGAAGAGACCCAGTACTTC
>TRBJ1-1|15|-|TRBV5-1
CASSLEGPMNTEAFF
TGCGCCAGCAGCTTGGAAGGACCCATGAACACTGAAGCTTTCTTT
>TRBJ1-4|13|-|TRBV19
CASSITELPKLFF
TGTGCCAGTAGCATCACCGAACTACCTAAACTGTTTTTT
>TRBJ2-6|15|-|TRBV29-1
CSVASVDSGANVLTF
TGCAGCGTTGCGAGCGTCGACTCTGGGGCCAACGTCCTGACTTTC